This TCR beta chain was sequenced for a study of naive CD8 T cells in extremely preterm neonates. Study outcomes and limitations: Preterm infants showed shorter CDR3s, fewer N additions and less trimming than older groups.

J was trimmed by 4 bases and V by 6 bases; bases with no gene match: 9. This CDR3 has 15 residues. The germline V gene encodes CDR1 MNHNS and CDR2 SASEGT. TCRdb's table, derived via immunoSEQ multiplex PCR, lists solely in-frame clones and lacks some. The sample includes 4,000 to 4,500 clones, approximately 97% seen only once; the top ten take approximately 0.75%. In the case of this clone: Its antigen is undetermined.

This TCR derives from a human donor in good health. Material for sequencing was naive CD8+ T cells from blood. V and J are TRBV6-1 and TRBJ1-5; 7 bases match TRBD1. The CDR3 spells CASRSRDRANQPQHF. CDR3 DNA sequence: TGTGCCAGCAGATCCCGTGACAGGGCAAATCAGCCCCAGCATTTT.